This T cell receptor beta chain appears in the sequencing data of a study of T cell repertoires in cytomegalovirus infection. For the study at large: The public TCR beta signatures pointed to both CMV infection and matching HLA type.

This clonotype was seen more than once but under ten times. The antigen is undetermined. This CDR3 is 16 amino acids long. After removal of 5 bases from V and 2 bases from J, the junction contained 7 bases not matched to a gene. Germline V gene sequence: CDR1 ENHRY, CDR2 SYGVKD. MiXCR, run by TCRdb on the reads, gives a single entry per CDR3 protein. Counted here are over 250,000 distinct CDR3 sequences, roughly a fifth occurring once; the ten biggest clones make up approximately 19%. This chain connects TRBV10-3 to TRBJ2-3; TRBD2 matches at 10 bases. This sample comprised cultured PBMCs, obtained from culture after CMV antigen stimulation. This sequence was found in a human donor in good health (CMV status not recorded). Some clones in this sample may be carry-over from other donors' samples. This chain's CDR3 is CAISTGLAVITDTQYF. DNA for the CDR3: TGTGCCATCAGTACCGGACTAGCGGTTATCACAGATACGCAGTATTTT.